These T cell receptor beta chains were read from a single sample in a study of T cell clonotyping in hematopoietic cell transplantation. Clones were read by immunoSEQ multiplex PCR, and TCRdb kept only the in-frame ones, dropping some. The sample yields tens of thousands of clones, 90% to 95% seen once. The sequences come from peripheral blood mononuclear cells, collected before stem cell transplant. The receptor set was obtained from a man aged 50 to 59 with acute myeloid leukemia. Some clones in this sample may be carry-over from other donors' samples. Each CDR3 is given with its conserved first and last residue. D genes are given only for firm matches. The size entry is marked missing in some rows and otherwise reads once, few, many or a size class.

v_call: TRBV10-3
d_call: -
j_call: TRBJ2-7
clone_size: -
cdr3_aa: CAISAGKDSYEQYF
cdr3_nt: TGTGCCATCAGTGCAGGGAAGGATTCCTACGAGCAGTACTTC

v_call: TRBV9
d_call: -
j_call: TRBJ1-1
clone_size: few
cdr3_aa: CASSFLDRNTEAFF
cdr3_nt: TGTGCCAGCAGCTTCCTGGACAGGAACACTGAAGCTTTCTTT

v_call: TRBV6-4
d_call: -
j_call: TRBJ2-5
clone_size: -
cdr3_aa: CATKPRQRWETQYF
cdr3_nt: TGTGCCACCAAACCTCGCCAGCGTTGGGAGACCCAGTACTTC

v_call: TRBV7-6
d_call: -
j_call: TRBJ2-2
clone_size: -
cdr3_aa: CASSPRKGKTGELFF
cdr3_nt: TGTGCCAGCAGCCCCCGGAAAGGGAAAACCGGGGAGCTGTTTTTT

v_call: TRBV23-1
d_call: -
j_call: TRBJ2-4
clone_size: -
cdr3_aa: CASGGAKNIQYF
cdr3_nt: TGCGCCAGCGGGGGGGCCAAAAACATTCAGTACTTC

v_call: TRBV7-6
d_call: -
j_call: TRBJ2-7
clone_size: -
cdr3_aa: CASSPGANTGLSYEQYF
cdr3_nt: TGTGCCAGCAGCCCTGGGGCGAACACGGGACTCTCCTACGAGCAGTACTTC

v_call: TRBV6-1
d_call: -
j_call: TRBJ2-7
clone_size: -
cdr3_aa: CASSDKSEQYF
cdr3_nt: TGTGCCAGCAGTGATAAAAGTGAGCAGTACTTC

v_call: TRBV7-9
d_call: -
j_call: TRBJ1-2
clone_size: -
cdr3_aa: CASSLVGQEGYTF
cdr3_nt: TGTGCCAGCAGCTTAGTGGGGCAAGAAGGCTACACCTTC

v_call: TRBV5-5
d_call: TRBD1
j_call: TRBJ2-5
clone_size: -
cdr3_aa: CASSFPGQTYQETQYF
cdr3_nt: TGTGCCAGCAGCTTCCCGGGACAGACCTACCAAGAGACCCAGTACTTC

v_call: TRBV5-1
d_call: -
j_call: TRBJ2-2
clone_size: -
cdr3_aa: CASSLGGGPNTGELFF
cdr3_nt: TGCGCCAGCAGCTTGGGGGGGGGCCCGAACACCGGGGAGCTGTTTTTT

v_call: TRBV19
d_call: -
j_call: TRBJ1-1
clone_size: -
cdr3_aa: CASSIKSRGWTEAFF
cdr3_nt: TGTGCCAGTAGTATAAAGTCGAGGGGGTGGACTGAAGCTTTCTTT

v_call: TRBV28
d_call: -
j_call: TRBJ1-2
clone_size: -
cdr3_aa: CASSFRTKGLLNYGYTF
cdr3_nt: TGTGCCAGCAGTTTCCGGACAAAAGGCCTCCTTAACTATGGCTACACCTTC

v_call: TRBV27
d_call: TRBD2
j_call: TRBJ2-7
clone_size: -
cdr3_aa: CASSSRLAAPPEQYF
cdr3_nt: TGTGCCAGCAGTTCGAGACTAGCGGCCCCTCCCGAGCAGTACTTC

v_call: TRBV28
d_call: -
j_call: TRBJ2-7
clone_size: -
cdr3_aa: CASSDLRPYEQYF
cdr3_nt: TGTGCCAGCAGCGACTTAAGGCCCTACGAGCAGTACTTC

v_call: TRBV7-9
d_call: -
j_call: TRBJ2-2
clone_size: -
cdr3_aa: CASSPPRQSSTGELFF
cdr3_nt: TGTGCCAGCAGCCCTCCGCGACAGAGCTCCACCGGGGAGCTGTTTTTT

v_call: TRBV7-2
d_call: -
j_call: TRBJ2-1
clone_size: once
cdr3_aa: CASSLEGRAHEQFF
cdr3_nt: TGTGCCAGCAGCTTAGAGGGACGAGCGCATGAGCAGTTCTTC

v_call: TRBV19
d_call: -
j_call: TRBJ2-7
clone_size: once
cdr3_aa: CASSTRDGDDEQYF
cdr3_nt: TGTGCCAGTAGTACCCGGGACGGGGACGACGAGCAGTACTTC

v_call: TRBV11-2
d_call: -
j_call: TRBJ2-7
clone_size: few
cdr3_aa: CASSFQGYEQYF
cdr3_nt: TGTGCCAGCAGCTTTCAGGGTTACGAGCAGTACTTC

v_call: TRBV10-3
d_call: -
j_call: TRBJ2-7
clone_size: -
cdr3_aa: CAISDLTRLYEQYF
cdr3_nt: TGTGCCATCAGTGACCTAACTAGGCTCTACGAGCAGTACTTC

v_call: TRBV27
d_call: TRBD1
j_call: TRBJ1-2
clone_size: -
cdr3_aa: CASSLSSQGARGYTF
cdr3_nt: TGTGCCAGCAGTTTATCTAGCCAGGGGGCACGCGGCTACACCTTC

v_call: TRBV28
d_call: -
j_call: TRBJ2-7
clone_size: -
cdr3_aa: CASRAGFSYEQYF
cdr3_nt: TGTGCCAGCAGGGCGGGGTTCTCCTACGAGCAGTACTTC

v_call: TRBV15
d_call: -
j_call: TRBJ2-1
clone_size: once
cdr3_aa: CATSVWGSSYNEQFF
cdr3_nt: TGTGCCACCAGCGTCTGGGGAAGCTCCTACAATGAGCAGTTCTTC

v_call: TRBV30
d_call: -
j_call: TRBJ1-2
clone_size: -
cdr3_aa: CTWSVGGYGYTF
cdr3_nt: TGTACCTGGAGTGTGGGGGGCTATGGCTACACCTTC

v_call: TRBV18
d_call: -
j_call: TRBJ2-7
clone_size: -
cdr3_aa: CASSPPNVLSYEQYF
cdr3_nt: TGTGCCAGCTCACCACCGAACGTGTTATCCTACGAGCAGTACTTC

v_call: TRBV27
d_call: TRBD1
j_call: TRBJ1-6
clone_size: -
cdr3_aa: CASSPGGIYNSPLHF
cdr3_nt: TGTGCCAGCAGTCCAGGGGGGATCTATAATTCACCCCTCCACTTT

v_call: TRBV28
d_call: -
j_call: TRBJ2-6
clone_size: -
cdr3_aa: CASSSYRMPGANVLTF
cdr3_nt: TGTGCCAGCAGTTCGTACAGGATGCCAGGGGCCAACGTCCTGACTTTC

v_call: TRBV29-1
d_call: -
j_call: TRBJ2-5
clone_size: once
cdr3_aa: CSALGEETQYF
cdr3_nt: TGCAGCGCGTTAGGGGAAGAGACCCAGTACTTC

v_call: TRBV5-1
d_call: -
j_call: TRBJ1-4
clone_size: -
cdr3_aa: CASSLPSLSGGDEKLFF
cdr3_nt: TGCGCCAGCAGCTTGCCCTCATTAAGTGGAGGCGATGAAAAACTGTTTTTT

v_call: TRBV5-1
d_call: TRBD1
j_call: TRBJ2-5
clone_size: once
cdr3_aa: CASRPPGGPQETQYF
cdr3_nt: TGCGCCAGCCGGCCTCCAGGGGGCCCCCAAGAGACCCAGTACTTC

v_call: TRBV6-5
d_call: TRBD2
j_call: TRBJ2-5
clone_size: few
cdr3_aa: CASSYSSGAGGETQYF
cdr3_nt: TGTGCCAGCAGTTACTCGAGCGGGGCGGGGGGAGAGACCCAGTACTTC

v_call: TRBV5-4
d_call: -
j_call: TRBJ1-6
clone_size: -
cdr3_aa: CASSHIGSSYNSPLHF
cdr3_nt: TGTGCCAGCAGCCATATAGGAAGCTCCTATAATTCACCCCTCCACTTT

v_call: TRBV5-1
d_call: -
j_call: TRBJ2-5
clone_size: -
cdr3_aa: CASSSDWQETQYF
cdr3_nt: TGCGCCAGCAGCTCCGACTGGCAAGAGACCCAGTACTTC

v_call: TRBV6-5
d_call: TRBD2
j_call: TRBJ2-3
clone_size: -
cdr3_aa: CASSYGGDPDTQYF
cdr3_nt: TGTGCCAGCAGTTACGGGGGGGACCCAGATACGCAGTATTTT

v_call: TRBV29-1
d_call: -
j_call: TRBJ2-3
clone_size: -
cdr3_aa: CSVVYAGASTDTQYF
cdr3_nt: TGCAGCGTTGTATATGCTGGGGCTAGCACAGATACGCAGTATTTT

v_call: TRBV19
d_call: TRBD1
j_call: TRBJ1-2
clone_size: -
cdr3_aa: CASRWDREIYGYTF
cdr3_nt: TGTGCCAGCAGATGGGACAGGGAAATCTATGGCTACACCTTC

v_call: TRBV30
d_call: -
j_call: TRBJ1-2
clone_size: -
cdr3_aa: CAWSRQDGTGYTF
cdr3_nt: TGTGCCTGGAGTCGACAGGATGGAACTGGCTACACCTTC

v_call: TRBV6-4
d_call: TRBD1
j_call: TRBJ1-2
clone_size: -
cdr3_aa: CASSSNPGGLDGYTF
cdr3_nt: TGTGCCAGCTCCAGTAACCCAGGGGGCCTGGATGGCTACACCTTC

v_call: TRBV6-5
d_call: -
j_call: TRBJ2-5
clone_size: -
cdr3_aa: CASSYSGSQETQYF
cdr3_nt: TGTGCCAGCAGTTACTCTGGCAGCCAAGAGACCCAGTACTTC

v_call: TRBV4-3
d_call: -
j_call: TRBJ2-7
clone_size: -
cdr3_aa: CASSPARDGEYEQYF
cdr3_nt: TGCGCCAGCAGCCCCGCCCGGGACGGAGAATACGAGCAGTACTTC

v_call: TRBV5-1
d_call: TRBD1
j_call: TRBJ1-1
clone_size: -
cdr3_aa: CASREQGADTEAFF
cdr3_nt: TGCGCCAGCAGGGAACAGGGGGCGGACACTGAAGCTTTCTTT

v_call: TRBV4-3
d_call: -
j_call: TRBJ2-3
clone_size: -
cdr3_aa: CASSQRTASSTDTQYF
cdr3_nt: TGCGCCAGCAGCCAACGGACGGCTTCTAGCACAGATACGCAGTATTTT

v_call: TRBV29-1
d_call: TRBD2
j_call: TRBJ2-1
clone_size: -
cdr3_aa: CSVEVGAGFNEQFF
cdr3_nt: TGCAGCGTTGAAGTTGGAGCGGGGTTCAATGAGCAGTTCTTC

v_call: TRBV28
d_call: -
j_call: TRBJ2-1
clone_size: -
cdr3_aa: CASSPPSYGEQFF
cdr3_nt: TGTGCCAGCAGTCCCCCCTCTTACGGTGAGCAGTTCTTC

v_call: TRBV4-3
d_call: TRBD1
j_call: TRBJ2-1
clone_size: -
cdr3_aa: CASSQDTGQGVDEQFF
cdr3_nt: TGCGCCAGCAGCCAAGATACGGGACAGGGGGTTGATGAGCAGTTCTTC

v_call: TRBV5-6
d_call: TRBD1
j_call: TRBJ1-1
clone_size: few
cdr3_aa: CASSLSWDRGEAFF
cdr3_nt: TGTGCCAGCAGCTTATCCTGGGACAGGGGTGAAGCTTTCTTT

v_call: TRBV20-1
d_call: -
j_call: TRBJ2-5
clone_size: -
cdr3_aa: CSARKQETQYF
cdr3_nt: TGCAGTGCTAGAAAACAAGAGACCCAGTACTTC

v_call: TRBV9
d_call: -
j_call: TRBJ2-1
clone_size: -
cdr3_aa: CASSVATRGVDNEQFF
cdr3_nt: TGTGCCAGCAGCGTAGCTACGAGGGGGGTTGATAATGAGCAGTTCTTC

v_call: TRBV7-9
d_call: -
j_call: TRBJ2-1
clone_size: -
cdr3_aa: CASSRLVFEQFF
cdr3_nt: TGTGCCAGCAGCAGACTAGTTTTCGAGCAGTTCTTC

v_call: TRBV11-2
d_call: -
j_call: TRBJ1-1
clone_size: -
cdr3_aa: CASSLIGTEAFF
cdr3_nt: TGTGCCAGCAGCTTAATCGGCACTGAAGCTTTCTTT

v_call: TRBV6-5
d_call: -
j_call: TRBJ1-1
clone_size: -
cdr3_aa: CASSYSGSEAFF
cdr3_nt: TGTGCCAGCAGTTACTCGGGGTCGGAAGCTTTCTTT

v_call: TRBV13
d_call: TRBD1
j_call: TRBJ1-2
clone_size: few
cdr3_aa: CASSPTGGDYGYTF
cdr3_nt: TGTGCCAGCAGCCCGACAGGGGGCGACTATGGCTACACCTTC

v_call: TRBV10-3
d_call: -
j_call: TRBJ1-1
clone_size: -
cdr3_aa: CAIKSGAGMGTEAFF
cdr3_nt: TGTGCCATCAAATCGGGGGCCGGGATGGGCACTGAAGCTTTCTTT

v_call: TRBV19
d_call: -
j_call: TRBJ1-1
clone_size: -
cdr3_aa: CASSTQMNTEAFF
cdr3_nt: TGTGCCAGTAGTACACAGATGAACACTGAAGCTTTCTTT

v_call: TRBV5-1
d_call: -
j_call: TRBJ1-4
clone_size: -
cdr3_aa: CASSLAKRVQEKLFF
cdr3_nt: TGCGCCAGCAGCTTGGCCAAGAGGGTTCAGGAAAAACTGTTTTTT

v_call: TRBV10-1
d_call: -
j_call: TRBJ2-3
clone_size: -
cdr3_aa: CASSCTPRRENADTQYF
cdr3_nt: TGCGCCAGCAGTTGTACGCCCCGAAGGGAGAACGCAGATACGCAGTATTTT

v_call: TRBV9
d_call: TRBD1
j_call: TRBJ2-5
clone_size: -
cdr3_aa: CASSAIPGQGIETQYF
cdr3_nt: TGTGCCAGCAGCGCCATACCGGGACAGGGAATCGAGACCCAGTACTTC

v_call: TRBV18
d_call: TRBD2
j_call: TRBJ2-7
clone_size: -
cdr3_aa: CASSPEVAGDHYYEQYF
cdr3_nt: TGTGCCAGCTCACCGGAAGTAGCGGGGGATCACTACTACGAGCAGTACTTC

v_call: TRBV5-1
d_call: TRBD1
j_call: TRBJ2-7
clone_size: -
cdr3_aa: CASSPRQGAGVPSEQYF
cdr3_nt: TGCGCCAGCAGCCCGCGACAGGGGGCGGGAGTTCCGAGCGAGCAGTACTTC